This T cell receptor beta chain is from a study of a mutant IDH1 vaccine in newly diagnosed glioma. Turning to the study itself: Each patient was administered eight vaccinations, scheduled in weeks 1, 3, 5, 7, 11, 15, 19 and 23. Points from the study as a whole: Patients showed vaccine-induced immune responses at a rate of roughly 93%.

TCRdb's table, derived via immunoSEQ multiplex PCR, lists solely in-frame clones and lacks some. The sample lists 30,000 to 40,000 clones, more than 55% occurring once. The CDR3 has 12 residues. Germline assignment: CDR1 SQVTM and CDR2 ANQGSEA. Trimming removed 6 bases at V and 6 bases at J, with 13 bases between. Sample time point: week 5, during vaccination. A 20-mer mutant IDH1 peptide at 300 ug was injected subcutaneously with topical imiquimod. This clone was counted a few times. The target antigen is unknown. This TCR came from a young woman with glioma. The chain carries TRBV29-1 and TRBJ2-3; the D gene is possibly TRBD2 (6 bases). This sample comprised PBMCs, obtained from a glioma patient whose treatment included an IDH1 peptide vaccine. CDR3 sequence reads: CSVSGVVDTQYF. DNA of the CDR3: TGCAGCGTCTCGGGGGTAGTGGATACGCAGTATTTT.